These T cell receptor beta chains were read from a single sample in a study of cytomegalovirus exposure and HLA in healthy donors. TCRdb keeps only in-frame clones here, not all; method: immunoSEQ multiplex PCR. Seen here are around 180,000 clones, approximately 71% observed once, and the top ten hold more than 1.3%. Sequencing was performed on PBMCs. These receptors came from a girl aged 10 to 17 in good health and CMV-seronegative. CDR3s include the opening cysteine and the closing phenylalanine or tryptophan. Each record gives: D gene, J gene, V gene, clone size, CDR3 DNA, CDR3 protein. D genes are given only for firm matches. Only part of the rows carry a size: once, few, many, or a class if the clone is expanded.

D gene: TRBD2; J gene: TRBJ2-7; V gene: TRBV5-1; clone size: NA; CDR3 DNA: TGCGCCAGCAGCTTAGGCGGGGGAAGGTACGAGCAGTACTTC; CDR3 protein: CASSLGGGRYEQYF
D gene: NA; J gene: TRBJ1-5; V gene: TRBV5-1; clone size: NA; CDR3 DNA: TGCGCCAGCAGCTTGGGATCTTGGGGGGACGGAATAAATCAGCCCCAGCATTTT; CDR3 protein: CASSLGSWGDGINQPQHF
D gene: NA; J gene: TRBJ2-1; V gene: TRBV7-3; clone size: few; CDR3 DNA: TGTGCCAGCAGCCTTGGGCGGGCTGCTTTTTATGAGCAGTTCTTC; CDR3 protein: CASSLGRAAFYEQFF
D gene: TRBD2; J gene: TRBJ2-5; V gene: TRBV27; clone size: NA; CDR3 DNA: TGTGCCAGCAGTTTTAGGACTAGCGGGGGGTACCAAGAGACCCAGTACTTC; CDR3 protein: CASSFRTSGGYQETQYF
D gene: NA; J gene: TRBJ1-1; V gene: TRBV5-1; clone size: NA; CDR3 DNA: TGCGCCAGCAGCTCCCTAATTGTGAACACTGAAGCTTTCTTT; CDR3 protein: CASSSLIVNTEAFF
D gene: NA; J gene: TRBJ1-1; V gene: TRBV4-1; clone size: NA; CDR3 DNA: TGCGCCAGCAGCCAACACCAGACTAACACTGAAGCTTTCTTT; CDR3 protein: CASSQHQTNTEAFF
D gene: TRBD1; J gene: TRBJ1-1; V gene: TRBV6-5; clone size: NA; CDR3 DNA: TGTGCCAGCAGTTTCACCGGGACAGCGTTTATCGCTGAAGCTTTCTTT; CDR3 protein: CASSFTGTAFIAEAFF
D gene: TRBD1; J gene: TRBJ1-2; V gene: TRBV16; clone size: few; CDR3 DNA: TGTGCCAGCAGCCAGACCGGGACAGGTTGGGGCGGTGGCTACACCTTC; CDR3 protein: CASSQTGTGWGGGYTF
D gene: TRBD1; J gene: TRBJ2-7; V gene: TRBV7-8; clone size: NA; CDR3 DNA: TGTGCCAGCAGCTTAGCCTCTCGGACAGGCTACGAGCAGTACTTC; CDR3 protein: CASSLASRTGYEQYF
D gene: TRBD2; J gene: TRBJ2-3; V gene: TRBV19; clone size: NA; CDR3 DNA: TGTGCCAGTAGTATCCCGGGACTAGCGGGGGGGACAGATACGCAGTATTTT; CDR3 protein: CASSIPGLAGGTDTQYF
D gene: TRBD1; J gene: TRBJ1-5; V gene: TRBV6-6; clone size: NA; CDR3 DNA: TGTGCCAGCACCCTCCTAGACAGGGGCAATCAGCCCCAGCATTTT; CDR3 protein: CASTLLDRGNQPQHF
D gene: TRBD2; J gene: TRBJ2-2; V gene: TRBV11-2; clone size: NA; CDR3 DNA: TGTGCCAGCAGCCGGAGCGGGGGAGGCACCGGGGAGCTGTTTTTT; CDR3 protein: CASSRSGGGTGELFF
D gene: NA; J gene: TRBJ2-5; V gene: TRBV7-3; clone size: once; CDR3 DNA: TGTGCCAGCAGCTTAGGGGGCAGGGAGACCCAGTACTTC; CDR3 protein: CASSLGGRETQYF
D gene: NA; J gene: TRBJ2-5; V gene: TRBV6-5; clone size: NA; CDR3 DNA: TGTGCCAGCAGTTACTCACGGGTGAGAGAGACCCAGTACTTC; CDR3 protein: CASSYSRVRETQYF
D gene: NA; J gene: TRBJ2-5; V gene: TRBV5-1; clone size: NA; CDR3 DNA: TGCGCCAGCAGCCTTCACGACCCCAAGGAGGGAAGCACCCAGTACTTC; CDR3 protein: CASSLHDPKEGSTQYF
D gene: NA; J gene: TRBJ1-1; V gene: TRBV7-9; clone size: NA; CDR3 DNA: TGTGCCAGTACCACGGGGGTGAACACTGAAGCTTTCTTT; CDR3 protein: CASTTGVNTEAFF
D gene: NA; J gene: TRBJ2-1; V gene: TRBV7-2; clone size: few; CDR3 DNA: TGTGCCAGCAGCTTACTGGGGGGAATCTCTTACAATGAGCAGTTCTTC; CDR3 protein: CASSLLGGISYNEQFF
D gene: TRBD2; J gene: TRBJ2-5; V gene: TRBV23-1; clone size: NA; CDR3 DNA: TGCGCCAGCAGTCAACGGCCCGGGAGGGGCGAGACCCAGTACTTC; CDR3 protein: CASSQRPGRGETQYF
D gene: TRBD2; J gene: TRBJ2-1; V gene: TRBV9; clone size: NA; CDR3 DNA: TGTGCCAGCAGCGTTGGGACTAGTTCGAATGAGCAGTTCTTC; CDR3 protein: CASSVGTSSNEQFF
D gene: TRBD1; J gene: TRBJ2-7; V gene: TRBV2; clone size: NA; CDR3 DNA: TGTGCCAGCAACAGGGGGGTTACTATGTACGAGCAGTACTTC; CDR3 protein: CASNRGVTMYEQYF
D gene: NA; J gene: TRBJ1-1; V gene: TRBV25-1; clone size: NA; CDR3 DNA: TGTGCCAGCAGACAGGGCGGGGGCCTGCCTGAAGCTTTCTTT; CDR3 protein: CASRQGGGLPEAFF
D gene: NA; J gene: TRBJ1-3; V gene: TRBV9; clone size: few; CDR3 DNA: TGTGCCAGCAGCTTCAGGGATCGGGCGGCCCGAAACACCATATATTTT; CDR3 protein: CASSFRDRAARNTIYF
D gene: NA; J gene: TRBJ2-1; V gene: TRBV6-5; clone size: NA; CDR3 DNA: TGTGCCAGCAGTTACTGGCGGGGTCAGGGCAATGAGCAGTTCTTC; CDR3 protein: CASSYWRGQGNEQFF
D gene: NA; J gene: TRBJ1-1; V gene: TRBV29-1; clone size: once; CDR3 DNA: TGCAGCGTTGAACCAGGGGTCGGCACTGAAGCTTTCTTT; CDR3 protein: CSVEPGVGTEAFF
D gene: TRBD1; J gene: TRBJ1-2; V gene: TRBV29-1; clone size: NA; CDR3 DNA: TGCAGCGTGCCGACAGGGATGTATGGCTACACCTTC; CDR3 protein: CSVPTGMYGYTF
D gene: NA; J gene: TRBJ1-2; V gene: TRBV11-2; clone size: NA; CDR3 DNA: TGTGCCAGCAGCTTAGACAGGGAGGACTATGGCTACACCTTC; CDR3 protein: CASSLDREDYGYTF
D gene: NA; J gene: TRBJ1-1; V gene: TRBV5-8; clone size: NA; CDR3 DNA: TGTGCCAGCAGCAAACCACAGGCGAACACTGAAGCTTTCTTT; CDR3 protein: CASSKPQANTEAFF
D gene: TRBD2; J gene: TRBJ2-7; V gene: TRBV5-1; clone size: NA; CDR3 DNA: TGCGCCAGCAGCTCTGCCAGCGGGGGGTACGAGCAGTACTTC; CDR3 protein: CASSSASGGYEQYF
D gene: TRBD1; J gene: TRBJ2-5; V gene: TRBV6-1; clone size: once; CDR3 DNA: TGTGCCAGCATTCTGGACAGGCGAGGGACCCAGTACTTC; CDR3 protein: CASILDRRGTQYF
D gene: NA; J gene: TRBJ1-1; V gene: TRBV19; clone size: NA; CDR3 DNA: TGTGCCAGTATCTCGTTCCGGGACACGTCTATGAACACTGAAGCTTTCTTT; CDR3 protein: CASISFRDTSMNTEAFF
D gene: NA; J gene: TRBJ1-1; V gene: TRBV10-3; clone size: NA; CDR3 DNA: TGTGCCATCGGCGGGGGAGCTGAAGCTTTCTTT; CDR3 protein: CAIGGGAEAFF
D gene: TRBD1; J gene: TRBJ2-7; V gene: TRBV13; clone size: NA; CDR3 DNA: TGTGCCAGCAGCCCTCGACAGGGGTACGAGCAGTACTTC; CDR3 protein: CASSPRQGYEQYF
D gene: TRBD1; J gene: TRBJ1-4; V gene: TRBV5-1; clone size: NA; CDR3 DNA: TGCGCCAGCAGCCTAACAGGGGACCGCAATGAAAAACTGTTTTTT; CDR3 protein: CASSLTGDRNEKLFF
D gene: TRBD1; J gene: TRBJ2-7; V gene: TRBV18; clone size: NA; CDR3 DNA: TGTGCCAGCTCACCGGAGGACAGGGGGACCTACGAGCAGTACTTC; CDR3 protein: CASSPEDRGTYEQYF
D gene: NA; J gene: TRBJ1-2; V gene: TRBV7-8; clone size: NA; CDR3 DNA: TGTGCCAGCAGCTTAAAAGTGGCCTATGGCTACACCTTC; CDR3 protein: CASSLKVAYGYTF
D gene: TRBD2; J gene: TRBJ2-3; V gene: TRBV2; clone size: NA; CDR3 DNA: TGTGCCAGCAGTTCGCAGGGCGCCGCGGGGGATTTT; CDR3 protein: CASSSQGAAGDF
D gene: TRBD1; J gene: TRBJ1-4; V gene: TRBV5-4; clone size: NA; CDR3 DNA: TGTGCCAGCAGCACGACAGGGGGTAATGAAAAACTGTTTTTT; CDR3 protein: CASSTTGGNEKLFF
D gene: NA; J gene: TRBJ2-2; V gene: TRBV4-1; clone size: NA; CDR3 DNA: TGCGCCAGCAGTCCCCAGATTAACACCGGGGAGCTGTTTTTT; CDR3 protein: CASSPQINTGELFF
D gene: NA; J gene: TRBJ2-7; V gene: TRBV4-1; clone size: few; CDR3 DNA: TGCGCCAGCAGCCAAGGAGTCACCTACGAGCAGTACTTC; CDR3 protein: CASSQGVTYEQYF
D gene: TRBD2; J gene: TRBJ2-7; V gene: TRBV7-9; clone size: NA; CDR3 DNA: TGTGCCAGCAGCACGGGACTAGCGGGGGATTACGAGCAGTACTTC; CDR3 protein: CASSTGLAGDYEQYF
D gene: NA; J gene: TRBJ1-5; V gene: TRBV11-1; clone size: NA; CDR3 DNA: TGTGCCAGCAGCTTGTCACCACCGGAGCCCCAGCATTTT; CDR3 protein: CASSLSPPEPQHF
D gene: NA; J gene: TRBJ1-2; V gene: TRBV5-1; clone size: NA; CDR3 DNA: TGCGCCAGCAGCCTCGGGGGGCTCGATGGCTACACCTTC; CDR3 protein: CASSLGGLDGYTF
D gene: TRBD1; J gene: TRBJ1-6; V gene: TRBV11-2; clone size: NA; CDR3 DNA: TGTGCCAGCAGCTTCCAGGGGGCAAGGAATTCACCCCTCCACTTT; CDR3 protein: CASSFQGARNSPLHF
D gene: TRBD2; J gene: TRBJ2-3; V gene: TRBV10-1; clone size: few; CDR3 DNA: TGCGCCAGCAGTGAGTCAGCTAGCGGGGGGGCCTATACGCAGTATTTT; CDR3 protein: CASSESASGGAYTQYF
D gene: NA; J gene: TRBJ1-2; V gene: TRBV4-1; clone size: NA; CDR3 DNA: TGCGCCAGCAGCCAAGAATCTCCTTCGGGGGACGCCTACCTATCTGGCTACACCTTC; CDR3 protein: CASSQESPSGDAYLSGYTF
D gene: NA; J gene: TRBJ2-2; V gene: TRBV6-4; clone size: NA; CDR3 DNA: TGTGCCAGCCGCGTATCGGAGGCAGCGGTCGGGGAGCTGTTTTTT; CDR3 protein: CASRVSEAAVGELFF
D gene: TRBD1; J gene: TRBJ1-1; V gene: TRBV19; clone size: few; CDR3 DNA: TGTGCCAGTAGTCGGGACAGGGCGGAGAACACTGAAGCTTTCTTT; CDR3 protein: CASSRDRAENTEAFF
D gene: TRBD1; J gene: TRBJ2-7; V gene: TRBV6-1; clone size: NA; CDR3 DNA: TGTGCCAGCAGTGAAGGACAGGGGGCTGGCGAGCAGTACTTC; CDR3 protein: CASSEGQGAGEQYF
D gene: TRBD1; J gene: TRBJ1-2; V gene: TRBV5-1; clone size: NA; CDR3 DNA: TGCGCCAGCAGCTCGGACAGGGGATACCCCCATGGCTACACCTTC; CDR3 protein: CASSSDRGYPHGYTF